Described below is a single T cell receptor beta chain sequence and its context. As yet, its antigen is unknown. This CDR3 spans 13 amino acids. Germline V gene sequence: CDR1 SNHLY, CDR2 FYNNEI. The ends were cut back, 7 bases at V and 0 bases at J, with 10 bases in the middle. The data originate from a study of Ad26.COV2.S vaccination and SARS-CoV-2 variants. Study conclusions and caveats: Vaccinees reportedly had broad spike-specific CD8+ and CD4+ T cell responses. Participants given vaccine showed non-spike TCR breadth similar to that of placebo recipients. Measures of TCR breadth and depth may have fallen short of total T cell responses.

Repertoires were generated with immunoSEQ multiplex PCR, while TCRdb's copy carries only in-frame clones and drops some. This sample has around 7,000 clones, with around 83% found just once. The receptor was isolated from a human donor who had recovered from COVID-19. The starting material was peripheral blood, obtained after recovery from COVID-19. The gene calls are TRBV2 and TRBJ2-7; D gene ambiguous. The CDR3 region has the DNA TGTGCCAGCAATGGGGTTTTCTCCTACGAGCAGTACTTC. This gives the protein CASNGVFSYEQYF.